This T cell receptor beta chain was captured in a study of vaccination and CD4 T cells after COVID-19. Study as a whole: The cells in question were stimulated using overlapping spike peptides derived from SARS-CoV-2, HCoV-NL63, HCoV-OC43 and HCoV-229E.

Sequencing of cultured CD4+ T cell DNA used the Oncomine TCR Beta short-read assay. TCRdb ran MiXCR on the PCR reads and lists one entry per CDR3 protein. The data show about 13,000 distinct CDR3 sequences, with roughly 60% seen just once and about a sixth held by the top ten. Treatment defined: approximately nine-day PBMC culture with coronavirus spike peptide pools or control peptides (ViraFEST assay). There are 15 residues in the CDR3. Looked up from germline, CDR1 is MDHEN and CDR2 is SYDVKM. Between the trimmed V and J ends, which lost 1 base and 5 bases, there was a span of 14 bases. Turning to this clonotype: As yet, its antigen is unknown.

Material for sequencing was CD4+ T cells from blood, cultured in vitro. J is TRBJ1-2 and V is TRBV28; a weak D match, TRBD1 (6 bases). This TCR derives from a human donor who had recovered from COVID-19. CDR3 sequence: CASSLSPGVSYGYTF. DNA of the CDR3: TGTGCCAGCAGTTTATCTCCAGGGGTCTCTTATGGCTACACCTTC.